This is a list of T cell receptor beta chains from one sample in a study of radiation and T cells in renal cell carcinoma. Sequencing was performed with immunoSEQ multiplex PCR; in TCRdb, only in-frame clones are kept and a portion is missing. The sample holds approximately 150,000 clones, roughly 90% seen once. The specimen was blood, collected from a patient whose treatment included radiotherapy and nephrectomy. These receptors originate from a woman aged 50 to 65 with renal cell carcinoma. Each CDR3 is given without its conserved first and last residue. Clone size, where shown, is once, few, many, or a class for clones that have expanded.

TRBV7-2	NA	TRBJ2-2	ASSLDVGAMLF
TRBV19	NA	TRBJ1-6	ASSIASLRGADNSPLH
TRBV4-1	NA	TRBJ2-2	ASSHADRDTGELF
TRBV5-1	once	TRBJ1-4	ASSQGQGVEKLF
TRBV28	NA	TRBJ1-3	ASTPSSSVSGNTIY
TRBV11-2	NA	TRBJ1-2	ASSLELTYGYT
TRBV6-5	NA	TRBJ2-3	ASIPDGSTDTQY
TRBV11-2	NA	TRBJ1-1	ASSPQKGLAF
TRBV9	NA	TRBJ2-3	ASSGMTATTSGRPGTDTQY
TRBV6-1	NA	TRBJ1-2	ASSEAGTGPYYGYT
TRBV28	NA	TRBJ1-1	ASSLLTTEAF
TRBV6-5	NA	TRBJ1-1	ASSPRLNTEAF
TRBV28	NA	TRBJ1-1	ASSLHTEAF
TRBV5-1	NA	TRBJ2-1	ASREEGSYNEQF
TRBV7-2	NA	TRBJ2-7	ASSLARDRYEQY
TRBV11-2	few	TRBJ2-2	ASSFSQGNTGELF
TRBV2	NA	TRBJ2-3	ASSESQGDTQY